The clone carrying this T cell receptor (beta chain) was seen a handful of times. Its antigen is unknown. The CDR3 extends over 14 amino acids. Trimming at V came to 7 bases and at J to 5 bases, leaving 4 bases not matched to a gene. Germline CDR1 is SNHLY and CDR2 is FYNNEI. This specimen comes from a study of CD8 T cells in ankylosing spondylitis. Broader study findings: Characteristic, it appeared, of ankylosing spondylitis blood was a TCR beta motif of several highly homologous variants. The clones that were linked to disease were reported to be significantly enriched in matched synovial fluid samples from ankylosing spondylitis patients. Some of these motif variants have turned up before, in reports on reactive arthritis synovial fluid and blood.

Molecular-barcoded quantitative 5'-RACE produced these TCR beta libraries. Using its own MiXCR run on the 5' RACE reads, TCRdb lists one record per CDR3 protein. Counted here are 390,000 or so distinct CDR3 sequences, around 24% occurring once; the ten biggest clones make up about 16%. The rearrangement joins TRBV2 to TRBJ2-1, with TRBD1 matching over 11 bases. The sequence was collected from a male donor with ankylosing spondylitis. The sequenced sample consisted of blood, either unsorted or a sorted T cell fraction (not recorded which). CDR3 in DNA: TGTGCCAGCACTCGGGACAGGGGGAACAATGAGCAGTTCTTC. Translated, it gives CASTRDRGNNEQFF.